One and the same sample provided the 21 T cell receptor beta chains below, sequenced in a study of naive and memory T cell subsets. The beta constant-region primer was an equimolar mix of two oligonucleotides covering TRBC1 and TRBC2. Nested alpha and beta constant-region primers with the SP2 primer drove four PCR rounds on ligated cDNA. One entry per CDR3 protein, called by TCRdb with MiXCR from the UMI-ligation and nested PCR reads. Among 17,000 or so distinct CDR3 sequences, 8% to 9.5% were seen once, and the ten largest hold about 21%. Sequenced input: central memory CD8+ T cells from blood. These receptors all come from a human donor in good health.

V gene TRBV4-2 combines with J gene TRBJ1-1; D is undetermined. V was trimmed by 2 bases and J by 1 base, leaving 11 bases between them. CDR1 is LGHNA, CDR2 YNFKEQ, per germline. This CDR3 spans 15 amino acids. The CDR3 sequence is CASSQPYGRNTEAFF. CDR3 coding DNA: TGTGCCAGCAGCCAACCGTACGGGAGGAACACTGAAGCTTTCTTT.

The chain joins TRBV2 to TRBJ2-7; maybe TRBD1 (5 bases). This CDR3 has 14 amino acids. Germline CDR1 reads SNHLY; CDR2 reads FYNNEI. Trimming stripped 5 bases from V and 3 bases from J, with 14 bases between. CDR3 DNA sequence: TGTGCCAGCAGTTGGTCATGGGGCCTCTACGAGCAGTACTTC. Translating gives CASSWSWGLYEQYF.

In this sample, this clonotype turned up a few times. The chain carries TRBV11-2 and TRBJ1-4, with 8 bases that match TRBD1. Germline V gives CDR1 SGHAT, CDR2 FQNNGV. The length of the CDR3 is 17 residues. Unmatched junction bases numbered 10, after V lost 0 bases and J lost 7 bases. The CDR3 DNA reads TGTGCCAGCAGCTTAGAGGCGACAGGGGTGATTGGTGAAAAACTGTTTTTT. As protein: CASSLEATGVIGEKLFF.

The gene calls are TRBV4-2 and TRBJ2-2, with D perhaps TRBD2 (6 bases). The germline V gene encodes CDR1 LGHNA and CDR2 YNFKEQ. The V gene lost 1 base and the J gene lost 3 bases, with 18 bases spanning the gap. This CDR3 has 18 residues. This chain's CDR3 is CASSQALAVWEDTGELFF. The CDR3 nucleotides are TGTGCCAGCAGCCAAGCTCTAGCTGTGTGGGAGGACACCGGGGAGCTGTTTTTT.

The CDR3 loop reads CASSPRGDGTYEQYF. DNA for the CDR3: TGTGCCAGTAGTCCTAGGGGGGACGGAACCTACGAGCAGTACTTC. This sequence joins TRBV19 and TRBJ2-7, with D tentatively TRBD1 or TRBD2 (6 bases each). The CDR3 sequence is 15 residues long. V lost 5 bases and J lost 2, with 16 bases in between. Germline CDR1 is LNHDA and CDR2 is SQIVND (reference sequence).

J is TRBJ1-6 and V is TRBV29-1, with a tentative D call TRBD1 (5 bases). The CDR3 consists of 14 residues. The V gene's germline CDR1 is SQVTM and CDR2 ANQGSEA. With 4 bases removed from V and 9 bases from J, the gap between germline ends came to 16 bases. In nucleotides, the CDR3 is TGCAGCGTTGGTGGGGGTGGAGAAAGTTCACCCCTCCACTTT. Its translation: CSVGGGGESSPLHF. The variable domain in full, completed from reference TRBV29-1 and TRBJ1-6, reads SAVISQKPSRDICQRGTSLTIQCQVDSQVTMMFWYRQQPGQSLTLIATANQGSEATYESGFVIDKFPISRPNLTFSTLTVSNMSPEDSSIYLCSVGGGGESSPLHFGNGTRLTVT.

This clonotype has only a few counts. The rearrangement links TRBV27 to TRBJ2-1, with a tentative D call TRBD2 (7 bases). V was cut by 6 bases and J by 8 bases, with 17 bases left in between. Per the germline V gene, CDR1 is MNHEY and CDR2 is SMNVEV (reference sequence). The CDR3 runs 14 residues. In nucleotides, the CDR3 is TGTGCCAGCAGGGTGGGGGGGCGCAAGTATGAGCAGTTCTTC. Protein: CASRVGGRKYEQFF.

Ten or more counts support this clonotype. The rearrangement joins TRBV4-2 to TRBJ2-3; 8 nucleotides match TRBD2. Germline V gives CDR1 LGHNA, CDR2 YNFKEQ. V shed 0 bases and J 6 bases; nucleotides not matched to a gene: 5. This CDR3 is 15 amino acids long. CDR3 sequence (DNA): TGTGCCAGCAGCCAAGACGGGGGGGCCGCCGATACGCAGTATTTT. Translating it yields CASSQDGGAADTQYF.

By share of the sample, this clonotype is medium-sized. The chain recombines TRBV13 with TRBJ1-1; no firm D call. Looked up from germline, CDR1 is PRHDT and CDR2 is FYEKMQ (reference sequence). The CDR3 consists of 16 residues. Trimming took 1 base from V and 1 from J, leaving 13 bases between them. CDR3 sequence reads: CASSLASPSGNTEAFF. The CDR3 DNA reads TGTGCCAGCAGCTTAGCCAGCCCGAGTGGGAACACTGAAGCTTTCTTT.

The V gene is TRBV27, the J gene TRBJ2-1, with TRBD2 identical over 8 bases. Germline CDR1 reads MNHEY; CDR2 reads SMNVEV (reference sequence). Germline trimming cut 6 bases from V and 8 bases from J; bases unmatched to any gene: 12. The CDR3 is 15 amino acids. CDR3 loop: CASSPKGAGVYEQFF. In DNA, the CDR3 is TGTGCCAGCAGCCCAAAGGGAGCGGGAGTCTATGAGCAGTTCTTC.

There are a few counts of this clonotype. The chain has TRBV6-1 and TRBJ2-7; TRBD1 aligns across 8 bases. The V gene's germline CDR1 is MNHNS and CDR2 SASEGT. The CDR3 has 13 amino acids. J lost 7 bases, V lost 6 bases, and 8 bases had no gene match. DNA for the CDR3: TGTGCCAGCAGGCCGAGGGACAGGTGGGAGCAGTACTTC. It encodes CASRPRDRWEQYF.

The rearrangement links TRBV28 to TRBJ2-1; 8 bases agree with TRBD2. The germline gives CDR1 MDHEN, CDR2 SYDVKM. V dropped 3 bases and J dropped 0; count of bases not matched to a gene: 13. The CDR3 sequence is 19 residues long. The CDR3 spells CASSFPASGRIRSYNEQFF. CDR3 nucleotides: TGTGCCAGCAGTTTCCCGGCTAGCGGGCGGATACGCTCCTACAATGAGCAGTTCTTC.

There are a few counts of this clonotype. The chain couples TRBV28 to TRBJ1-4; no clear D gene. V lost 2 bases and J lost 4, with 8 bases in between. This CDR3 is 14 amino acids long. Germline V lookup: CDR1 MDHEN, CDR2 SYDVKM. The CDR3 region is CASSLSLVNEKLFF. The CDR3 DNA sequence: TGTGCCAGCAGTTTAAGTTTAGTTAATGAAAAACTGTTTTTT.

The table lists this clonotype with many counts. The rearrangement uses TRBV28 and TRBJ2-7; D unresolved. The CDR3 runs to 13 residues. Trimming took 3 bases from V and 4 from J, leaving 10 bases between them. CDR1 is MDHEN, CDR2 SYDVKM, per germline. The CDR3 here is CASSLLSPYEQYF. The CDR3, as DNA: TGTGCCAGCAGTTTGCTCAGCCCGTACGAGCAGTACTTC.

This clonotype has more than one count but fewer than ten. This chain connects TRBV9 to TRBJ1-1; 8 bases are a match to TRBD1. J lost 0 bases, V lost 3 bases, and 7 bases had no gene match. The germline V gene encodes CDR1 SGDLS and CDR2 YYNGEE. This CDR3 is 16 amino acids long. The CDR3 DNA is TGTGCCAGCAGCGGCCCTTCAGGGGGCTTGAACACTGAAGCTTTCTTT. It is translated as CASSGPSGGLNTEAFF.

This clonotype was found once. This sequence joins TRBV20-1 and TRBJ2-1, with 9 bases identical to TRBD2. Trimming at V came to 3 bases and at J to 10 bases, leaving 4 bases not matched to a gene. The length of the CDR3 is 12 residues. CDR1 is DFQATT and CDR2 is SNEGSKA in the germline V gene (reference sequence). As DNA, the CDR3 is TGCAGTGCTAGCATAGCGGGAGACGAGCAGTTCTTC. As protein: CSASIAGDEQFF.

The genes are TRBV3-1 and TRBJ2-3, with 8 nucleotides matching TRBD1. The CDR3 extends over 18 amino acids. V trimming: 8 bases; J trimming: 4 bases; junction bases outside the gene matches: 20. From germline, CDR1 is LGHDT and CDR2 YNNKEL (reference sequence). CDR3 protein: CASLPGAGQGKAADTQYF. CDR3 nucleotides: TGTGCCAGCCTCCCGGGCGCTGGACAGGGTAAAGCTGCAGATACGCAGTATTTT.

This clonotype showed up many times. The V and J genes are TRBV7-8 and TRBJ2-2; TRBD2 agrees at 8 bases. Trimming cost V 11 bases and J 6 bases; bases outside gene matches: 17. This CDR3 region has 16 residues. CDR1 and CDR2 (germline): SGHVS, FQNEAQ. CDR3 in DNA: TGTGCCTGGAAAGAGGGCGGGGGGACATCCGCCGGGGAGCTGTTTTTT. Amino acids: CAWKEGGGTSAGELFF. Based on the CDR3 plus reference TRBV7-8 and TRBJ2-2, the full variable domain is GAGVSQSPRYKVAKRGQDVALRCDPISGHVSLFWYQQALGQGPEFLTYFQNEAQLDKSGLPSDRFFAERPEGSVSTLKIQRTQQEDSAVYLCAWKEGGGTSAGELFFGEGSRLTVL.

This chain joins TRBV2 and TRBJ1-4, with D uncertain. With 3 bases removed from V and 4 bases from J, the gap between germline ends came to 9 bases. The CDR3 length is 14 residues. Germline lookup yields CDR1 SNHLY and CDR2 FYNNEI. Here the CDR3 reads CASSDFTGNEKLFF. Here the CDR3 DNA reads TGTGCCAGCAGTGACTTTACGGGTAATGAAAAACTGTTTTTT.

This clonotype was counted between two and nine times. The gene calls are TRBV7-6 and TRBJ1-5, with a tentative D call TRBD1 (6 bases). V lost 3 bases and J lost 5, with 11 bases in between. The CDR3 spans 14 residues. From germline, CDR1 is SGHVS and CDR2 FNYEAQ. The CDR3 sequence is CASSFRTDYQPQHF. The CDR3 nucleotides are TGTGCCAGCAGCTTCCGGACAGATTATCAGCCCCAGCATTTT.

The sample holds many counts of this clonotype. In DNA, the CDR3 is TGTGCCAGCAGCCTACTAGCGGGGGCCGACCAAGAGACCCAGTACTTC. The encoded protein is CASSLLAGADQETQYF. The chain couples TRBV28 to TRBJ2-5; 11 bases match TRBD2. CDR3 length equals 16 residues. CDR1 and CDR2 (germline): MDHEN, SYDVKM. J was trimmed by 0 bases and V by 6 bases; bases with no gene match: 6.